This TCR beta chain was recovered during a study of spatial heterogeneity in lung cancer. The wider study: Mean representation of each unique TCR and UMI combination in the raw reads exceeded nine occurrences.

TCR cDNA molecules each had a unique molecular identifier. TCRdb reprocessed the 5' RACE reads with MiXCR, giving one entry per CDR3 protein. The sample holds around 48,000 distinct CDR3 sequences, roughly 5% seen once. The CDR3 covers 13 residues. The V gene's germline CDR1 is SGHRS and CDR2 YFSETQ. Trimming stripped 0 bases from V and 9 bases from J, with 10 bases between. This sample's time point: sample taken at primary tumor resection. No cells were sorted before sequencing. The whole RNA sequenced was extracted from tumor, nontumor lung or frozen PBMC. This clonotype was seen more than once but under ten times. A much larger clone differs by one base, so this may be a read error.

The source is a male donor with early-stage non-small cell lung cancer. The source was PBMCs, collected at surgery. V is TRBV5-1 and J is TRBJ2-4, with D maybe TRBD1 (6 bases). The CDR3 nucleotides are TGCGCCAGCAGCTTGGGACAGGAAAGCATTCAGTACTTC. Translated, it gives CASSLGQESIQYF.